This T cell receptor beta chain is drawn from a study of cytomegalovirus exposure and HLA in healthy donors. The CDR3 is made up of 15 amino acids. Trimming pared 1 base from V and 3 bases from J, leaving 13 bases between. Germline CDR1 SGHDN, CDR2 FVKESK. In the case of this clone: Its antigen is still unknown.

13 Jbeta primers and 60 Vbeta primers were used for the PCR. Profiled with immunoSEQ multiplex PCR; TCRdb holds only in-frame clones, not every one. The sample holds approximately 150,000 clones, approximately 82% seen once. Study-wide findings and caveats: Previously analyzed data showed that most TCR beta V segments were productive at a frequency of about 90% or about 30%. Indistinguishable V segments, including TRBV6-2 and TRBV6-3, were excluded.

Material: PBMCs. The sequence was obtained from a woman aged 55-69 years in good health and CMV-seropositive. The genes are TRBV14 and TRBJ2-7, with a weak D call TRBD2 (5 bases). The CDR3 loop reads CASSQGNSGGYEQYF. CDR3 sequence (DNA): TGTGCCAGCAGCCAAGGAAACAGTGGAGGCTACGAGCAGTACTTC. The variable domain in full, with the rest retrieved from reference TRBV14 and TRBJ2-7, is EAGVTQFPSHSVIEKGQTVTLRCDPISGHDNLYWYRRVMGKEIKFLLHFVKESKQDESGMPNNRFLAERTGGTYSTLKVQPAELEDSGVYFCASSQGNSGGYEQYFGPGTRLTVT.